This T cell receptor beta chain was retrieved from a study of early T cells in non-severe SARS-CoV-2 infection. Study-wide background: Chains were not paired, and sequencing was done on bulk RNA from unsorted whole blood.

The CDR3 spans 17 residues. The germline CDR1 and CDR2 sequences are MNHEY and SMNVEV (reference sequence). V trimming: 2 bases; J trimming: 3 bases; junction bases outside the gene matches: 10. As part of library construction, unique molecular identifiers were attached to individual cDNA molecules. One entry per CDR3 protein results from TCRdb running MiXCR on the 5' RACE reads. Among 60,000 to 70,000 distinct CDR3 sequences listed, roughly 5% were seen once. Sequenced sample: whole blood. This chain uses TRBV27 with TRBJ2-7, with TRBD2 identical over 10 bases. This receptor was identified in an adult who was a healthcare worker with PCR-confirmed SARS-CoV-2 infection or an uninfected control (not recorded which). DNA of the CDR3: TGTGCCAGCAGTTTAAGGTCGCGGACTAGCGGATACTACGAGCAGTACTTC. This codes for CASSLRSRTSGYYEQYF.